The 20 T cell receptor beta chains below were found in one sample sequenced in a study of blood T cell repertoires in COVID-19. Sequencing used immunoSEQ multiplex PCR; TCRdb keeps in-frame clones, though not all of them. This table holds over 400,000 clones, around nine tenths found once. Sequenced sample: peripheral blood. Every receptor here comes from a woman in her forties or fifties with COVID-19, enrolled during active disease.

As concerns this clone: Within the sample, other DNA sequences also encode this same CDR3. The V and J genes are TRBV2 and TRBJ2-3; 7 bases fit TRBD2. Germline CDR1 SNHLY, CDR2 FYNNEI. CDR3 size: 15 residues. Trimming removed 1 base from V and 0 bases from J; junction bases left unmatched: 1. CDR3 region: CASSEEAGSTDTQYF. Here the CDR3 DNA reads TGTGCCAGCAGTGAAGAAGCGGGGAGCACAGATACGCAGTATTTT.

This chain connects TRBV7-3 to TRBJ2-2, with D unclear. Per the germline V gene, CDR1 is SGHTA and CDR2 is FQGTGA. CDR3 size: 14 residues. Trimming left V 6 bases short and J 4 bases short, with 12 bases between. CDR3 region: CASRGPEATGELFF. CDR3 in DNA: TGTGCCAGCAGGGGTCCCGAGGCCACCGGGGAGCTGTTTTTT.

In its sample, this clone was seen once. The J gene is TRBJ1-1, the V gene TRBV7-2; 8 positions agree with TRBD1. Trimming at V came to 1 base and at J to 2 bases, leaving 3 bases not matched to a gene. Germline V gene lookup returns CDR1 SGHTA and CDR2 FQGNSA. This CDR3 is built from 15 residues. The CDR3 spells CASSLGTGGNTEAFF. The CDR3 DNA is TGTGCCAGCAGCTTAGGTACAGGGGGAAACACTGAAGCTTTCTTT.

The chain joins TRBV19 to TRBJ1-5; TRBD1 matches 8 bases. Germline CDR1 and CDR2: LNHDA and SQIVND (reference sequence). The CDR3 runs 16 residues. Trimming cost V 1 base and J 0 bases; bases outside gene matches: 2. This chain's CDR3 is CASSIGDRYSNQPQHF. CDR3 in DNA: TGTGCCAGTAGTATAGGGGACAGGTATAGCAATCAGCCCCAGCATTTT. Variable domain in full (rest from reference TRBV19 and TRBJ1-5): DGGITQSPKYLFRKEGQNVTLSCEQNLNHDAMYWYRQDPGQGLRLIYYSQIVNDFQKGDIAEGYSVSREKKESFPLTVTSAQKNPTAFYLCASSIGDRYSNQPQHFGDGTRLSIL.

The gene calls are TRBV7-8 and TRBJ1-5; 7 bases match TRBD1. The J segment lost 5 bases and the V segment lost 4 bases, leaving 5 bases of the junction unmatched. Germline V CDR1 and CDR2: SGHVS, FQNEAQ. CDR3 length: 14 residues. The CDR3 reads CASSSDRADQPQHF. Written as DNA, the CDR3 is TGTGCCAGCAGCTCCGACAGGGCGGATCAGCCCCAGCATTTT.

J is TRBJ2-4 and V is TRBV3-1 (or the pseudogene TRBV3-2), with TRBD2 matching 8 bases. After removal of 3 bases from V and 9 bases from J, the junction contained 10 bases not matched to a gene. The germline CDR1 and CDR2 sequences are LGHDT and YNNKEL (reference sequence). CDR3 length equals 15 residues. CDR3 nucleotides: TGTGCCAGCAGCCATGGAGCGGGGGATCCCGGCATTCAGTACTTC. The encoded protein is CASSHGAGDPGIQYF.

This sequence joins TRBV12-5 and TRBJ1-1; D not certain. The V gene's germline CDR1 is LGHNT and CDR2 FRNRAP. V lost 7 bases to trimming and J lost 0 bases, with 3 bases between them. The CDR3 runs 11 residues. The CDR3 loop is CASALNTEAFF. In DNA form, the CDR3 reads TGTGCTAGTGCCTTGAACACTGAAGCTTTCTTT.

This clone was detected only once. The chain recombines TRBV18 with TRBJ1-2; maybe TRBD1 (5 bases). V lost 2 bases to trimming and J lost 8 bases, with 21 bases between them. The V gene's germline CDR1 is KGHSH and CDR2 LQKENI. The CDR3 has 16 amino acids. The CDR3 protein is CASSPEPQGRARGYTF. The CDR3, as DNA: TGTGCCAGCTCACCAGAGCCCCAAGGCAGGGCGAGAGGCTACACCTTC.

The chain combines TRBV2 with TRBJ1-1; D perhaps matches TRBD1 (5 bases). This CDR3 contains 14 residues. The V end was cut by 4 bases, the J end by 6 bases, with 15 bases between. Germline CDR1 reads SNHLY; CDR2 reads FYNNEI. Here the CDR3 DNA reads TGTGCCAGCAGTGTCTCCCTCCGGGGGGCTGAAGCTTTCTTT. Amino acids: CASSVSLRGAEAFF. The full variable domain, its missing parts supplied by reference TRBV2 and TRBJ1-1, is EPEVTQTPSHQVTQMGQEVILRCVPISNHLYFYWYRQILGQKVEFLVSFYNNEISEKSEIFDDQFSVERPDGSNFTLKIRSTKLEDSAMYFCASSVSLRGAEAFFGQGTRLTVV.

The chain has TRBV5-6 and TRBJ1-4, with 9 bases identical to TRBD1. V lost 2 bases to trimming and J lost 5 bases; unmatched junction nucleotides: 13. CDR3 length: 18 residues. Germline assignment: CDR1 SGHDT and CDR2 YYEEEE. The CDR3 nucleotides read TGTGCCAGCAGCTTAGAGACAGGGGGTATCACTTACAATGAAAAACTGTTTTTT. Translation: CASSLETGGITYNEKLFF.

The rearrangement joins TRBV19 to TRBJ1-5; 9 nucleotides align to TRBD1. J was trimmed by 2 bases and V by 4 bases; bases with no gene match: 6. Germline CDR1 LNHDA, CDR2 SQIVND (reference sequence). The CDR3 loop spans 16 amino acids. The CDR3 reads CASSTPWDRGNQPQHF. The CDR3 DNA sequence: TGTGCCAGTAGTACCCCCTGGGACAGGGGCAATCAGCCCCAGCATTTT. Full variable domain (outside the CDR3, taken from reference TRBV19 and TRBJ1-5): DGGITQSPKYLFRKEGQNVTLSCEQNLNHDAMYWYRQDPGQGLRLIYYSQIVNDFQKGDIAEGYSVSREKKESFPLTVTSAQKNPTAFYLCASSTPWDRGNQPQHFGDGTRLSIL.

The chain combines TRBV20-1 with TRBJ1-1, with unresolved D. CDR1 is DFQATT, CDR2 SNEGSKA, per germline (reference sequence). The CDR3 has 10 residues. V lost 6 bases and J 7 bases, leaving 9 bases between the germline ends. Here the CDR3 DNA reads TGCAGTGCACTTTCTTATGAAGCTTTCTTT. Its translation: CSALSYEAFF.

CDR3 sequence reads: CASSPSAYEQYF. CDR3 sequence (DNA): TGTGCCAGCAGCCCCTCCGCCTACGAGCAGTACTTC. This chain joins TRBV7-8 and TRBJ2-7; no definite D call. V lost 5 bases to trimming and J lost 2 bases, with 7 bases between them. Germline loops: CDR1 SGHVS, CDR2 FQNEAQ. The CDR3 is 12 residues long.

This clone has just a few counts. The chain uses TRBV12-3 or TRBV12-4 and TRBJ1-1; tentatively, D is TRBD1 (6 bases). CDR3 length equals 12 residues. Trimming removed 6 bases from V and 11 bases from J, with 16 bases in between. CDR3 DNA sequence: TGTGCCAGCAGCCCTCCAGGGGTCCGGGCTTTCTTT. Amino acid sequence: CASSPPGVRAFF.

This rearrangement joins TRBV9 to TRBJ2-2; 10 positions agree with TRBD2. This CDR3 has 14 residues. CDR1 and CDR2 from the germline V gene are SGDLS and YYNGEE. Trimming took 4 bases from V and 6 from J; bases not matched to a gene: 3. In DNA form, the CDR3 reads TGTGCCAGCAGCCCGAGCGGGGGGGCCGGGGAGCTGTTTTTT. Its translation: CASSPSGGAGELFF.

V usage is TRBV9 and J usage is TRBJ1-6; D perhaps matches TRBD1 (5 bases). The germline gives CDR1 SGDLS, CDR2 YYNGEE. Trimming took off 0 bases at V and 0 bases at J, with 7 bases between the two ends. This CDR3 spans 16 amino acids. The CDR3 reads CASSVGQSSYNSPLHF. The CDR3 bases are TGTGCCAGCAGCGTAGGACAGAGCTCCTATAATTCACCCCTCCACTTT.

This chain joins TRBV5-7 and TRBJ1-5, with 10 bases lining up with TRBD1. TRBV5-7 is known as an ORF, though its function is uncertain. The CDR3 contains 18 residues. V lost 2 bases, J lost 10 bases, and 18 bases stayed unmatched. DNA of the CDR3: TGTGCCAGCAGCTTAATTGGGGACAGGGGTAAAGAAAGGGAACCCCAGCATTTT. It codes for CASSLIGDRGKEREPQHF.

The genes are TRBV23-1 and TRBJ1-5, with TRBD1 matching over 9 bases. TRBV23-1 is identified as an open reading frame with a role that is uncertain. The CDR3 totals 17 residues. V shed 6 bases and J 1 base; nucleotides not matched to a gene: 10. DNA for the CDR3: TGCGCCAGCAGCCGGGACAGGGCTATTGTGAGCAATCAGCCCCAGCATTTT. It encodes CASSRDRAIVSNQPQHF.

The genes are TRBV5-5 and TRBJ2-7; 11 bases are a match to TRBD1. The CDR3 consists of 15 residues. The J segment lost 0 bases and the V segment lost 3 bases, leaving 2 bases of the junction unmatched. Germline V gene sequence: CDR1 SGHKS, CDR2 YYEKEE (reference sequence). The CDR3 loop is CASSWDRGSSYEQYF. The DNA of the CDR3 is TGTGCCAGCAGCTGGGACAGGGGGAGCTCCTACGAGCAGTACTTC.

The gene calls are TRBV4-1 and TRBJ2-5, with 10 bases lining up with TRBD2. Per germline, CDR1 MGHRA and CDR2 YSYEKL. Trimming took 4 bases from V and 1 from J; bases not matched to a gene: 3. The CDR3 runs 15 residues. DNA for the CDR3: TGCGCCAGCAGCCGTCTAGCGGGGGCCCAAGAGACCCAGTACTTC. This sequence encodes CASSRLAGAQETQYF.